One and the same sample provided the 14 T cell receptor beta chains below, sequenced in a study of T cells in Graves' hyperthyroidism and ophthalmopathy. Using RNA transcripts as the source, TCR beta CDR3 regions were amplified. The TCR CDR3 first-round RT-PCR relied on the HTBI primer set. TCRdb fed the multiplex PCR reads into MiXCR, producing one record per CDR3 protein. The data show roughly 300,000 distinct CDR3 sequences, about 15% seen once. Specimen: blood. The source of these receptors is a woman aged 25-40 years with Graves' hyperthyroidism.

This clonotype showed up many times. V gene TRBV28 combines with J gene TRBJ2-1, with D tentatively TRBD2 (5 bases). There are 14 residues in the CDR3. Germline V gives CDR1 MDHEN, CDR2 SYDVKM. V gave up 2 bases and J gave up 8 bases, with 13 bases separating them. The CDR3 sequence: CASSLITSRDEQFF. The CDR3 nucleotides are TGTGCCAGCAGTTTAATTACTAGTCGGGATGAGCAGTTCTTC.

The sample holds many counts of this clonotype. V gene TRBV7-6 combines with J gene TRBJ1-4, with D maybe TRBD1 (6 bases). The CDR3 length is 16 residues. V was shortened by 5 bases and J by 3 bases, with 16 bases between the two germline ends. CDR1 is SGHVS, CDR2 FNYEAQ, per germline. CDR3 in amino acids: CASSTGPAGANEKLFF. DNA of the CDR3: TGTGCCAGCAGCACAGGCCCGGCAGGGGCTAATGAAAAACTGTTTTTT.

The chain uses TRBV7-9 and TRBJ1-1; 7 nucleotides align to TRBD1. Germline CDR1 reads SEHNR; CDR2 reads FQNEAQ (reference sequence). The CDR3 runs 13 residues. The junction had 10 bases not matched to a gene; V was cut back by 7 bases and J by 8 bases. The DNA for the CDR3 is TGTGCCAGCACAGGGGGGCCCCCTGGAGAAGCTTTCTTT. This gives the protein CASTGGPPGEAFF.

In nucleotides, the CDR3 is TGCAGTGCTAGACCGTCGGTGAGCGACACTGAAGCTTTCTTT. It codes for CSARPSVSDTEAFF. The J gene is TRBJ1-1, the V gene TRBV20-1, with unresolved D. The CDR3 has 14 residues. V lost 2 bases and J 3 bases, leaving 13 bases between the germline ends. In germline, CDR1 is DFQATT, CDR2 SNEGSKA (reference sequence).

This clonotype was seen a handful of times. The rearrangement uses TRBV19 and TRBJ1-5, with D unresolved. The ends were cut back, 6 bases at V and 1 base at J, with 16 bases in the middle. This CDR3 has 16 residues. Germline V gene sequence: CDR1 LNHDA, CDR2 SQIVND (reference sequence). The CDR3 coding sequence is TGTGCCAGTAGCCCTCTGAAGGGAAGGAGCAATCAGCCCCAGCATTTT. Encoded protein: CASSPLKGRSNQPQHF.

This clonotype has a count of ten or more. The CDR3 DNA reads TGCAGTGCTAGACCCGGGACTAGCAGAGACATTCAGTACTTC. Its translation is CSARPGTSRDIQYF. The chain combines TRBV20-1 with TRBJ2-4; 9 nucleotides line up with TRBD2. Germline V gene data show CDR1 as DFQATT and CDR2 as SNEGSKA (reference sequence). CDR3 length: 14 residues. V shed 2 bases, J shed 8 bases, and the junction held 7 bases outside the gene matches.

The rearrangement links TRBV11-2 to TRBJ2-7, with D maybe TRBD1 (6 bases). CDR3 length equals 15 residues. V was shortened by 5 bases and J by 4 bases, with 18 bases between the two germline ends. Germline lookup yields CDR1 SGHAT and CDR2 FQNNGV. The CDR3 coding sequence is TGTGCCAGCAGCGCTAGTTATCCTACAGGGTACGAGCAGTACTTC. It codes for CASSASYPTGYEQYF.

This clonotype was seen a few times. V is TRBV9 and J is TRBJ2-5, with 7 bases lining up with TRBD2. Trimming took 0 bases from V and 4 from J; bases not matched to a gene: 9. Per germline, CDR1 SGDLS and CDR2 YYNGEE. The CDR3 loop spans 16 amino acids. The CDR3 sequence: CASSVAPASGGETQYF. The CDR3 coding sequence is TGTGCCAGCAGCGTAGCTCCCGCTAGCGGAGGAGAGACCCAGTACTTC.

This clonotype was found a few times. The chain employs TRBV19 and TRBJ2-1, with 13 bases fitting TRBD2. Germline V gives CDR1 LNHDA, CDR2 SQIVND (reference sequence). The CDR3 has 16 residues. The V gene end was trimmed by 4 bases and the J gene end by 5 bases; junction bases not matched to a gene: 5. In nucleotides, the CDR3 is TGTGCCAGTAGTAGGACGACTAGCGGGAGGAACAATGAGCAGTTCTTC. Protein: CASSRTTSGRNNEQFF.

In regard to this clonotype: The junction shows a germline mismatch at one end, possibly a read error. The V and J genes are TRBV7-6 and TRBJ2-7; 7 bases align to TRBD2. The CDR3 sequence is 16 residues long. Germline V gene lookup returns CDR1 SGHVS and CDR2 FNYEAQ. The CDR3 coding sequence is TGTGCCGGCAGCTCCCCTTTCGGGGGGAGCTCCTACGAGCAGTACTTC. It codes for CAGSSPFGGSSYEQYF.

This clonotype appeared a few times. V and J are TRBV4-2 and TRBJ1-3; 7 bases map to TRBD1. CDR3 length: 15 amino acids. From germline, CDR1 is LGHNA and CDR2 YNFKEQ. Losses at the gene ends were 4 bases for V and 4 bases for J; bases not matched to a gene: 7. The CDR3 loop reads CASSPSEGAGNTIYF. Here the CDR3 DNA reads TGTGCCAGCAGCCCCTCTGAGGGGGCAGGAAACACCATATATTTT.

The table lists this clonotype with many counts. The J gene is TRBJ2-5, the V gene TRBV7-2, with 12 positions matching TRBD2. The ends lost 5 bases at V and 2 bases at J; junction bases unmatched: 9. The CDR3 covers 17 residues. Germline lookup yields CDR1 SGHTA and CDR2 FQGNSA. The CDR3 coding sequence is TGTGCCAGCAGCCCTAGCGGGAGGGCTCCGTGGCAAGAGACCCAGTACTTC. Translation gives CASSPSGRAPWQETQYF.

This clonotype was counted a few times. The chain joins TRBV5-4 to TRBJ2-3, with 8 bases lining up with TRBD2. The ends lost 1 base at V and 1 base at J; junction bases unmatched: 5. The CDR3 totals 16 residues. CDR1 is SGHNT and CDR2 is YYREEE in the germline V gene (reference sequence). The CDR3 DNA reads TGTGCCAGCAGCTTGTACGGGAGGGCCGGCACAGATACGCAGTATTTT. Its protein is CASSLYGRAGTDTQYF.

This clonotype was detected many times. The chain recombines TRBV27 with TRBJ2-1; D might be TRBD2 (5 bases). Germline V gene lookup returns CDR1 MNHEY and CDR2 SMNVEV (reference sequence). The CDR3 loop spans 17 amino acids. Trimming removed 4 bases at V and 4 bases at J, with 20 bases between. CDR3 sequence reads: CASSSPSSAYPYNEQFF. The DNA of the CDR3 is TGTGCCAGCAGTTCCCCGAGTAGCGCTTATCCATACAATGAGCAGTTCTTC.